This entry features one T cell receptor beta chain sequence. It has no known antigen specificity. No base quality information exists; no much larger clone differs at one position. The record originates from a study of cytomegalovirus exposure and HLA in healthy donors (dated by TCRdb to the late 2010s). With regard to the full study: In an earlier analysis of under 600 of the donors, 250 to 350 Gb of sequence data and some 100 million unique TCR beta sequences from approximately 180 million T cells were reported. An early release that covered about 640 HLA-typed donors contained approximately 300 gigabases of sequencing data and 65 million to 100 million unique TCR sequences. The genetic ancestry cluster associated with self-reported Caucasian donors included around four fifths of the 300 to 400 genotyped donors. The aim of the study was to test whether cataloging public T cell receptors could identify signatures of past pathogen exposure. The study used immunosequencing to profile the T cell repertoires of several hundred subjects and linked those repertoires to cytomegalovirus serostatus. In addition to the first cohort of 666 subjects, a separate validation cohort of approximately 120 different subjects was used. The study combined high-throughput TCR immunosequencing, statistical association of individual TCRs with disease status, and machine learning to predict cytomegalovirus infection status. To study patterns of TCR occurrence, a later analysis re-analyzed previously published TCR beta repertoires from 600 to 750 donors and added high-resolution HLA genotyping. Rather than using new phenotypic data, the later analysis identified candidate immune exposures from TCR beta sequences and from how often those sequences occurred across donors. To decide whether each TCR beta V gene segment behaved as functional or pseudogenic, an earlier analysis of fewer than 750 of the donors relied on high-throughput TCR beta sequencing. Donor age, sex, ethnicity and CMV serostatus were collected together with the repertoire data. A later genetic analysis used genome-wide SNP genotypes for about 60% of the roughly 700 donors, treating that subset as a discovery cohort. Every repertoire in the discovery cohort had been generated on one and the same sequencing platform. HLA typing included class I and class II loci at four-digit resolution. The number of donors typed differed by locus, with roughly 629-640 for A, B, C, DRB1 and DQB1, roughly 520 for DQA1, over 600 for DPA1, and about 450 for DPB1. A handful of DR-DQ haplotypes were handled as single units for association and clustering because linkage in the cohort was strong. Among over 350 genotyped donors of the cohort, an average of approximately 230,000 unique TCR beta nucleotide sequences were sequenced per donor, about a sixth of them non-productive. Broad study findings and their caveats: Most TCR sequences were seen in very few donors, while some public TCRs were found in many individuals. The presence/absence analyses assumed that sequencing depth was roughly uniform across donors, and that assumption may not be true. At a false discovery rate of 0.05, a later analysis linked 15,000 to 20,000 TCR beta sequences to specific HLA alleles. Only TCR beta chains were sequenced in this cohort, and the absence of alpha or paired-chain data limited detectable features. Because HLA typing was unavailable for some donors at each locus, only the typed subset was used in association tests. Compared with the roughly 700-donor mean, donors in an Asian-associated ancestry cluster had fewer N-insertions in productive TCRs, according to a later genetic analysis. In a later analysis, several top co-occurrence clusters were reported to appear linked to parvovirus B19, influenza, CMV and Epstein-Barr virus. When HLA alleles, especially DR and DQ, strongly co-occurred, attributing TCR associations to individual alleles was difficult. The study gave a list of more than 150 TCR beta chains associated with cytomegalovirus. In vitro tests confirmed that a few of the cytomegalovirus-associated TCR beta chains recognize cytomegalovirus antigens. Some IMGT-functional V segments, including TRBV6-2 and TRBV6-3, could not be distinguished by the 87-base-pair reads and were therefore excluded. V-gene and J-gene trimming of TCR beta chains was associated with a missense DCLRE1C variant in a later genetic analysis, and the association was replicated in an independent cohort. Linkage disequilibrium might explain the correlated functional status among segregating V segments, but an unknown experimental factor could not be excluded. Immune exposure information for the cohort was limited to CMV serostatus. In a later analysis, most CMV-associated TCR beta chains were found to appear HLA-restricted, with HLA associations seemingly driven largely by CMV exposure. In an earlier analysis of 587 of the donors, most TCR beta V segments appeared in productive rearrangements about 90% or about 30% of the time, broadly matching IMGT annotations. A further reported finding was that TCR beta sequences accurately predicted the HLA-A and HLA-B alleles for most subjects in the first cohort. It was suggested by the authors that the approach could potentially be generalized to other disease states and immunological phenotypes. The sequencing pipeline was judged likely to have produced a cluster of highly shared sequence variants as a technical artifact. In a later analysis, HLA-associated TCR beta chains showed more clonal expansion and lower generation probabilities than non-associated chains that were equally common. The earlier analysis of some 560 of the donors excluded about 16 rarely observed V segments, including chromosome 9 orphons, because counts were too low. In a later analysis, the rate of TCR association differed among HLA loci, with DRB1 alleles having the most associated TCRs and HLA-C alleles having the fewest. The classifier was reported to diagnose cytomegalovirus status with high specificity and sensitivity in both the original and validation cohorts.

The germline V and J ends show losses of 1 base and 2 bases respectively, and no gene match explains 3 bases of the junction. According to the germline V gene (reference sequence), CDR1 reads MNHEY and CDR2 reads SMNVEV. Its CDR3 holds 16 amino acids, cysteine through phenylalanine. The CDR3 DNA has 48 bases and is translated from base 1. In total, just over 650 healthy bone marrow donors made up the cohort. Cohort members were all nominally healthy when sampled, although unrecorded immune exposures were likely present. The donor tested CMV seronegative and was one of the 352 seronegative cohort members. Every donor gave a peripheral blood sample, and the peripheral blood mononuclear cells from that sample were used for TCR beta sequencing. Genomic DNA extraction from the blood cell samples was performed with the Qiagen DNeasy Blood Extraction Kit. Libraries were made using the immunoSEQ multiplex PCR assay. For the multiplex PCR, a mixture combining 60 forward primers for TCR Vbeta segments and 13 reverse primers for TCR Jbeta segments was used. Amplification of the CDR3 region of rearranged TCR beta genes was performed with a multiplex PCR assay on genomic DNA. The amplified TCR beta libraries were sequenced on the Illumina HiSeq System as 87-base-pair reads. Concerning the study's data processing: A later analysis tallied tens of millions of unique TCR beta chains across the 700 or so repertoires, and some 10 million of those chains were shared by two or more donors. Raw reads were error-corrected and collapsed into unique sequences with a nearest-neighbor algorithm that merged closely related sequences to remove PCR and sequencing errors. V, D and J gene segments were assigned by aligning CDR3 sequences to IMGT reference sequences. For a sequence to be retained, a match of at least six nucleotides was required to both a V gene segment and a J gene segment. Rearrangements were called productive when the CDR3 lacked stop codons and stayed in frame with V and J; all others were non-productive. CDR3 was defined by IMGT convention, running from the second conserved V-encoded cysteine to the conserved J-encoded phenylalanine. The earlier analysis of about 620 of the donors excluded sequences that lacked an unambiguous match to a single V gene segment. In an earlier analysis of 587 of the donors, a V segment was called functional when productive rearrangements were above 56.7%, and segregating when the standard deviation between donors exceeded 5%. A statistical classification framework was built for diagnosing cytomegalovirus status from the catalog of TCR beta chain sequences. In a later analysis, V and J genes were assigned by comparing TCR nucleotide sequences against IMGT/GENE-DB human TR gene sequences. In a later analysis, CDR3 sequences and most-parsimonious VDJ recombination scenarios were assigned using the TCRdist pipeline. In a later analysis, each TCR beta chain was defined by its CDR3 amino acid sequence together with its V-gene family, and reads lacking a unique V-gene family were excluded. As a way to deal with suspected cross-contamination and a sequencing artifact, a later analysis dropped approximately 590 nucleotide sequences that were highly shared and had low generation probability. In a later analysis, a clonal expansion index for each public chain was calculated from normalized within-repertoire ranks of inferred template counts. Generation probabilities in a later analysis came from a VDJ recombination model fitted to out-of-frame rearrangements, and those results were checked against IGoR. A later analysis scored TCR-TCR, TCR-HLA and TCR-CMV co-occurrence with hypergeometric tests, applying a repertoire-size bias correction to TCR pairs. A later analysis estimated false discovery rates by permuting HLA or CMV assignments 20 times. In a later analysis, co-occurring TCRs were grouped using DBSCAN, with TCRdist sequence similarity added in when clustering inside HLA-allele-positive subsets. Repertoires with fewer than 30,000 or more than 120,000 public chains, plus five repertoires with anomalous nucleotide sharing, were excluded from co-occurrence clustering. In TCRdb, the immuneACCESS table is reduced to in-frame sequences with V and J assigned. These tables do not hold every clone; where another copy was compared, an unresolved V gene accounts for under half, and the others remain unexplained. V and J calls and clone size are those listed in that table; D and trimming were worked out from the DNA. The table for this sample lists some 160,000 clones; 77% of them were counted only once. The top ten constitute 1.5% to 2% of the sample.

This clonotype originated in a woman aged 25 to 45 in good health and CMV-seronegative. The chain was built from TRBV27 and TRBJ2-1; TRBD2 matches 9 bases in the middle. The sample taken for sequencing was PBMCs. In nucleotide form, the sequence is TGTGCCAGCAGTTTATTGCCTAGCGGGACCTACAATGAGCAGTTCTTC. Translated, this is CASSLLPSGTYNEQFF.